The 15 T cell receptor beta chains below come from one sample, sequenced in a study of blood T cell repertoires in COVID-19. Profiled with immunoSEQ multiplex PCR; TCRdb holds only in-frame clones, not every one. This sample yields 50,000 to 80,000 clones, of which over 60% are seen a single time; approximately 5% belongs to the top ten. What was sequenced was peripheral blood. The receptors derive from a human donor in a cohort sampled during active COVID-19.

The rearrangement links TRBV11-1 to TRBJ2-3; TRBD1 agrees at 8 bases. V trimming: 5 bases; J trimming: 4 bases; junction bases outside the gene matches: 5. This CDR3 has 14 residues. Per germline, CDR1 SGHAT and CDR2 FQDESV (reference sequence). The CDR3 DNA sequence: TGTGCCAGCAGCCGGACAGGGAACCCAGATACGCAGTATTTT. Protein: CASSRTGNPDTQYF.

The V and J genes are TRBV28 and TRBJ1-2; TRBD1 matches 9 bases. After removal of 6 bases from V and 4 bases from J, the junction contained 12 bases not matched to a gene. The germline V gene has CDR1 MDHEN and CDR2 SYDVKM. The CDR3 is made up of 16 amino acids. For the CDR3, the DNA is TGTGCCAGCAGCCCGACACACAGGGGGCAGAGCTATGGCTACACCTTC. It translates to CASSPTHRGQSYGYTF.

This clone was recorded only once. The chain is built from TRBV7-9 and TRBJ1-2, with D hard to call. The CDR3 is 15 amino acids. The ends were cut back, 5 bases at V and 0 bases at J, with 13 bases in the middle. The germline V gene encodes CDR1 SEHNR and CDR2 FQNEAQ (reference sequence). The DNA of the CDR3 is TGTGCCAGCAGCCCTAGCCTTGTATCTAACTATGGCTACACCTTC. This translates into CASSPSLVSNYGYTF.

This chain uses TRBV9 with TRBJ2-3; D possibly corresponds to TRBD1 (6 bases). Germline V CDR1 and CDR2: SGDLS, YYNGEE. The V end was cut by 1 base, the J end by 0 bases, with 12 bases between. This CDR3 spans 16 amino acids. CDR3 DNA: TGTGCCAGCAGCGTAATGACAGGAGCTAGCACAGATACGCAGTATTTT. Translation gives CASSVMTGASTDTQYF.

This rearrangement joins TRBV29-1 to TRBJ2-5; TRBD2 aligns across 7 bases. Germline-derived CDR1 and CDR2 are SQVTM and ANQGSEA. The V and J ends lost 7 bases and 5 bases, in that order; junction bases with no gene match: 10. The CDR3 spans 13 residues. The CDR3: CSGLRVGGETQYF. CDR3 bases: TGCAGCGGACTGAGAGTGGGGGGGGAGACCCAGTACTTC.

About this clone: Other DNA sequences in the sample encode the same CDR3. The chain uses TRBV7-2 and TRBJ2-7, with 8 bases that match TRBD2. Losses at the gene ends were 2 bases for V and 5 bases for J; bases not matched to a gene: 5. From germline, CDR1 is SGHTA and CDR2 FQGNSA. The CDR3 totals 14 residues. CDR3 sequence reads: CASSLTSGGHEQYF. CDR3 DNA sequence: TGTGCCAGCAGCTTAACCAGCGGGGGCCACGAGCAGTACTTC.

V and J are TRBV7-2 and TRBJ2-7, with 9 positions matching TRBD2. The V and J ends lost 4 bases and 4 bases, in that order; junction bases with no gene match: 2. CDR1 and CDR2 from the germline V gene are SGHTA and FQGNSA. The CDR3 is 13 amino acids. CDR3: CASSYSGGYEQYF. DNA of the CDR3: TGTGCCAGCAGCTATAGCGGGGGTTACGAGCAGTACTTC.

The chain is built from TRBV18 and TRBJ2-5; unclear D gene. Trimming took off 4 bases at V and 2 bases at J, with 5 bases between the two ends. The CDR3 covers 12 residues. CDR1 and CDR2 (germline): KGHSH, LQKENI. For the CDR3, the DNA is TGTGCCAGCTCACTCCCGCAAGAGACCCAGTACTTC. It encodes CASSLPQETQYF.

The chain employs TRBV18 and TRBJ2-1; 8 nucleotides align to TRBD2. This CDR3 comprises 15 residues. V was pared by 6 bases and J by 8 bases, with 12 bases of the junction left unmatched. Germline loops: CDR1 KGHSH, CDR2 LQKENI. DNA for the CDR3: TGTGCCAGCTCGCGACGGGGGGGCGCTGCGGATGAGCAGTTCTTC. Protein product: CASSRRGGAADEQFF. Supplemented by reference TRBV18 and TRBJ2-1, the full variable domain reads NAGVMQNPRHLVRRRGQEARLRCSPMKGHSHVYWYRQLPEEGLKFMVYLQKENIIDESGMPKERFSAEFPKEGPSILRIQQVVRGDSAAYFCASSRRGGAADEQFFGPGTRLTVL.

This clone was seen just once. The gene calls are TRBV7-6 and TRBJ2-3, with D uncertain. Germline CDR1 is SGHVS and CDR2 is FNYEAQ. The CDR3 is made up of 17 amino acids. The ends were cut back, 1 base at V and 0 bases at J, with 14 bases in the middle. The chain's CDR3 is CASSLGAYSSSTDTQYF. DNA of the CDR3: TGTGCCAGCAGCTTAGGGGCGTATTCCTCTAGCACAGATACGCAGTATTTT. The entire variable domain, with the rest obtained from reference TRBV7-6 and TRBJ2-3, is as follows: GAGVSQSPRYKVTKRGQDVALRCDPISGHVSLYWYRQALGQGPEFLTYFNYEAQQDKSGLPNDRFSAERPEGSISTLTIQRTEQRDSAMYRCASSLGAYSSSTDTQYFGPGTRLTVL.

This clone was seen more than once but under ten times. The CDR3 region is CSVAGGTGNQPQHF. The DNA of the CDR3 is TGCAGCGTGGCGGGAGGGACAGGCAATCAGCCCCAGCATTTT. The rearrangement uses TRBV29-1 and TRBJ1-5; 7 bases align to TRBD1. CDR1 is SQVTM and CDR2 is ANQGSEA in the germline V gene. This CDR3 is 14 amino acids long. The ends lost 6 bases at V and 2 bases at J; junction bases unmatched: 7.

The V gene is TRBV3-1 (or the pseudogene TRBV3-2), the J gene TRBJ1-1; maybe TRBD1 (6 bases). The germline gives CDR1 LGHDT, CDR2 YNNKEL (reference sequence). V was cut by 6 bases and J by 10 bases, with 15 bases left in between. The CDR3 contains 12 residues. The CDR3 is CASSRQGLTAFF. CDR3 bases: TGTGCCAGCAGTCGTCAGGGGCTCACAGCTTTCTTT.

This chain links TRBV15 with TRBJ2-5; TRBD1 matches 9 bases. J was trimmed by 4 bases and V by 5 bases; bases with no gene match: 8. This CDR3 region has 15 residues. Germline-derived CDR1 and CDR2 are LNHNV and YYDKDF (reference sequence). The CDR3 is CATSVRDRVGETQYF. For the CDR3, the DNA is TGTGCCACCAGCGTCCGGGACAGGGTCGGAGAGACCCAGTACTTC.

The chain couples TRBV11-2 to TRBJ1-4; 8 nucleotides match TRBD1. This CDR3 comprises 13 residues. In germline, CDR1 is SGHAT, CDR2 FQNNGV. With V trimmed by 5 bases and J by 11 bases, 7 bases remained unmatched. CDR3 region: CASSPGGGMKLFF. Here the CDR3 DNA reads TGTGCCAGCAGCCCAGGGGGCGGGATGAAACTGTTTTTT.

This clone was counted a single time. V and J are TRBV6-6 and TRBJ2-3, with 8 bases aligning to TRBD2. After removal of 0 bases from V and 4 bases from J, the junction contained 3 bases not matched to a gene. This CDR3 has 15 residues. CDR1 and CDR2 (germline): MNHNY, SVGAGI (reference sequence). The CDR3 coding sequence is TGTGCCAGCAGTTACTCGACTAGCGAAGCAGATACGCAGTATTTT. Translated, it gives CASSYSTSEADTQYF.